Sequencing of this TCR beta chain was carried out in a study of T-cell memory formation after mild COVID-19. Notes on the study in general: Day 37-peaking second-wave clones had unconfirmed SARS-CoV-2 specificity. Balance between CD4 and CD8 was seen in clones contracting day 15 to 85, and a CD4+ lean was seen in later expanders.

Via MiXCR, TCRdb re-called the 5' RACE reads, giving one row per CDR3 protein. Altogether about 360,000 distinct CDR3 sequences are present, about an eighth being singletons, with the ten largest covering 20% to 25%. CDR1 and CDR2 from the germline V gene are SGHNT and YENEEA. CDR3 length equals 16 residues. V dropped 5 bases and J dropped 1 base, with 14 bases sitting between them. This clonotype has a count of ten or more. Antigen specificity is unknown. The chain is built from TRBV11-3 and TRBJ2-2; D may be TRBD2 (6 bases). The specimen was PBMCs or a T cell subset sorted from them (not recorded which). The clonotype comes from a man younger than 35 who had mild COVID-19 (a few samples of this study predate the infection). Cell type and time point are not known. CDR3 DNA sequence: TGTGCCAGCAGCAGTTTAGCGGTGGGGAACACCGGGGAGCTGTTTTTT. It yields the protein CASSSLAVGNTGELFF. Together with reference TRBV11-3 and TRBJ2-2, the CDR3 gives the full variable domain: EAGVVQSPRYKIIEKKQPVAFWCNPISGHNTLYWYLQNLGQGPELLIRYENEEAVDDSQLPKDRFSAERLKGVDSTLKIQPAELGDSAVYLCASSSLAVGNTGELFFGEGSRLTVL.